This passage covers 20 T cell receptor beta chains from one sample sequenced in a study of T cell clonotyping in hematopoietic cell transplantation. The protocol was immunoSEQ multiplex PCR, while the TCRdb copy is restricted to in-frame clones and leaves out a portion. The top ten hold approximately 6.6% of the sample, which has some 30,000 clones, 60% to 85% seen once. Time point meaning: recipient sample about 28 days before transplant, after cytoreduction. Sample: peripheral blood mononuclear cells, taken before stem cell transplant. All receptors come from a woman aged 25 to 39 with chronic myeloid leukemia. Some clones in this sample may be carry-over from other donors' samples.

This clone was found once. The CDR3 region has the DNA TGTGCCAGCAGCCCCACTAGCGGGGGGGCCAATGAGCAGTTCTTC. It specifies CASSPTSGGANEQFF. The rearrangement links TRBV7-3 to TRBJ2-1, with 13 nucleotides matching TRBD2. The CDR3 runs 15 residues. V dropped 5 bases and J dropped 6; count of bases not matched to a gene: 4. Per germline, CDR1 SGHTA and CDR2 FQGTGA.

The V call is TRBV7-2, the J call TRBJ1-2, with 9 bases identical to TRBD1. This CDR3 region has 15 residues. Trimming at V came to 1 base and at J to 6 bases, leaving 6 bases not matched to a gene. Germline lookup yields CDR1 SGHTA and CDR2 FQGNSA. The CDR3 is CASSLEGQGLDGYTF. CDR3 nucleotides: TGTGCCAGCAGCTTAGAGGGACAGGGTCTGGATGGCTACACCTTC.

The chain recombines TRBV7-9 with TRBJ1-4; 9 positions match TRBD1. The ends lost 4 bases at V and 3 bases at J; junction bases unmatched: 6. There are 16 residues in the CDR3. CDR1 is SEHNR and CDR2 is FQNEAQ in the germline V gene (reference sequence). The CDR3 sequence is CASSSAWTGANEKLFF. In nucleotides, the CDR3 is TGTGCCAGCAGCTCCGCCTGGACAGGGGCTAATGAAAAACTGTTTTTT.

The V and J genes are TRBV4-2 and TRBJ1-2; tentatively, D is TRBD1 (5 bases). This CDR3 region has 14 residues. The germline gives CDR1 LGHNA, CDR2 YNFKEQ. The V and J ends lost 0 bases and 7 bases respectively, with 12 bases between them. This CDR3 is CASSQERGTGGYTF. The DNA for the CDR3 is TGTGCCAGCAGCCAAGAGCGGGGGACGGGTGGCTACACCTTC.

The chain joins TRBV5-1 to TRBJ2-7; D remains unclear. The CDR3 consists of 14 residues. Germline CDR1 is SGHRS and CDR2 is YFSETQ. Trimming took off 0 bases at V and 3 bases at J, with 10 bases between the two ends. The CDR3 DNA is TGCGCCAGCAGCTTGGTGGTTGGGAACTACGAGCAGTACTTC. This gives the protein CASSLVVGNYEQYF.

This CDR3 is CASRPQGLLAKNIQYF. Written as DNA, the CDR3 is TGTGCCAGCAGACCGCAGGGTCTTCTAGCCAAAAACATTCAGTACTTC. V and J are TRBV27 and TRBJ2-4; D might be TRBD1 (5 bases). The germline V gene has CDR1 MNHEY and CDR2 SMNVEV (reference sequence). V lost 6 bases, J lost 0 bases, and 15 bases lay in between. This CDR3 contains 16 residues.

This clone was recorded a few times. This chain's CDR3 is CASSEYGGYTF. The CDR3 region has the DNA TGTGCCAGCAGTGAATATGGCGGCTACACCTTC. The chain is built from TRBV25-1 and TRBJ1-2; D ambiguous. Trimming left V 0 bases short and J 8 bases short, with 4 bases between. Per germline, CDR1 MGHDK and CDR2 SYGVNS. The CDR3 contains 11 residues.

The chain carries TRBV7-9 and TRBJ1-2; a possible D gene is TRBD1 (5 bases). Germline CDR1 reads SEHNR; CDR2 reads FQNEAQ (reference sequence). The CDR3 has 12 residues. Trimming cost V 5 bases and J 8 bases, with 12 bases left between them. The CDR3 loop reads CASSPTAGGYTF. The DNA of the CDR3 is TGTGCCAGCAGCCCCACTGCAGGGGGCTACACCTTC.

This sequence joins TRBV10-3 and TRBJ1-2; 7 bases map to TRBD1. The CDR3 extends over 17 amino acids. From germline, CDR1 is ENHRY and CDR2 SYGVKD. V was clipped by 6 bases and J by 0 bases; unmatched bases: 13. The CDR3 DNA is TGTGCCATCAGCCCGAACCAGGGGGGTGCATCTAACTATGGCTACACCTTC. Translating it yields CAISPNQGGASNYGYTF.

This clone was observed once. This chain links TRBV6-5 with TRBJ1-5; D is uncertain. Germline V gene sequence: CDR1 MNHEY, CDR2 SVGAGI. This CDR3 is built from 13 residues. The V gene lost 0 bases and the J gene lost 11 bases, with 11 bases spanning the gap. The CDR3 sequence is CASSYSDQVAQHF. Written as DNA, the CDR3 is TGTGCCAGCAGTTACTCCGATCAGGTAGCCCAGCATTTT.

The chain employs TRBV7-3 and TRBJ2-3; D remains unclear. The V end lost 2 bases, the J end lost 0 bases, and 12 bases lay between the germline ends. CDR3 length equals 16 residues. CDR1 and CDR2 from the germline V gene are SGHTA and FQGTGA. In DNA, the CDR3 is TGTGCCAGCAGCTTACTTGGTTGGACCAGCACAGATACGCAGTATTTT. Translating gives CASSLLGWTSTDTQYF.

The chain combines TRBV27 with TRBJ1-1; D gene unclear. The CDR3 is made up of 14 amino acids. Trimming pared 6 bases from V and 1 base from J, leaving 12 bases between. Germline CDR1 MNHEY, CDR2 SMNVEV (reference sequence). CDR3 coding DNA: TGTGCCAGCAGCTTAGCCATCAAGAACACTGAAGCTTTCTTT. Protein: CASSLAIKNTEAFF.

The V and J genes are TRBV5-1 and TRBJ1-5; D is possibly TRBD1 (5 bases). In germline, CDR1 is SGHRS, CDR2 YFSETQ. This CDR3 contains 15 residues. Trimming left V 1 base short and J 1 base short, with 9 bases between. CDR3 region: CASSLSGHSNQPQHF. In nucleotides, the CDR3 is TGCGCCAGCAGCTTGTCAGGGCACAGCAATCAGCCCCAGCATTTT.

The rearrangement uses TRBV4-2 and TRBJ1-1; TRBD1 matches 9 bases. The CDR3 is 13 amino acids. V shed 3 bases and J 8 bases; nucleotides not matched to a gene: 4. Germline CDR1 LGHNA, CDR2 YNFKEQ. CDR3 DNA sequence: TGTGCCAGCAGCCACATACAGGGGGCGGAAGCTTTCTTT. Its protein product is CASSHIQGAEAFF.

V gene TRBV30 combines with J gene TRBJ2-1; D is tentatively TRBD1 or TRBD2 (5 bases each). V was pared by 0 bases and J by 8 bases, with 11 bases between. CDR1 and CDR2 from the germline V gene are GTSNPN and SVGIG (reference sequence). This CDR3 is 13 amino acids long. In nucleotides, the CDR3 is TGTGCCTGGAGTGTGGGGGTTGGGGATGAGCAGTTCTTC. Encoded protein: CAWSVGVGDEQFF.

The chain recombines TRBV30 with TRBJ1-5; TRBD1 agrees at 7 bases. The CDR3 totals 15 residues. The germline CDR1 and CDR2 sequences are GTSNPN and SVGIG (reference sequence). Trimming removed 8 bases from V and 4 bases from J; junction bases left unmatched: 14. This CDR3 is CAGTSTGTANQPQHF. CDR3 in DNA: TGTGCCGGGACCTCCACCGGGACAGCTAATCAGCCCCAGCATTTT.

The rearrangement uses TRBV29-1 and TRBJ2-1; 8 nucleotides align to TRBD2. The germline V gene encodes CDR1 SQVTM and CDR2 ANQGSEA. The V and J ends lost 3 bases and 4 bases, in that order; junction bases with no gene match: 5. The CDR3 contains 14 residues. DNA for the CDR3: TGCAGCGTTGACAGCCTAGCGGGTTACAATGAGCAGTTCTTC. Its translation is CSVDSLAGYNEQFF.

In its sample, this clone is large (0.1 to 1%). The V call is TRBV6-5, the J call TRBJ2-3, with unresolved D. CDR1 MNHEY and CDR2 SVGAGI come from the germline V gene. The V gene lost 2 bases and the J gene lost 3 bases, with 9 bases spanning the gap. The CDR3 has 14 residues. CDR3 DNA sequence: TGTGCCAGCAGTTACGAGCCTTTGACAGATACGCAGTATTTT. Its translation is CASSYEPLTDTQYF.

This clone showed up just a few times. The chain carries TRBV6-5 and TRBJ1-2; 8 positions match TRBD1. Germline CDR1 and CDR2: MNHEY and SVGAGI. This CDR3 is built from 13 residues. V shed 8 bases and J 1 base; nucleotides not matched to a gene: 3. The CDR3 reads CASRTGNNYGYTF. CDR3 sequence (DNA): TGTGCCAGCCGGACAGGGAATAACTATGGCTACACCTTC.

This clone was picked up one time. This sequence joins TRBV7-8 and TRBJ1-6; D might be TRBD1 (5 bases). Germline V gene lookup returns CDR1 SGHVS and CDR2 FQNEAQ. The CDR3 totals 15 residues. V was shortened by 2 bases and J by 7 bases, with 12 bases between the two germline ends. DNA of the CDR3: TGTGCCAGCAGCTTATCTGCCAGGGTAAATTCACCCCTCCACTTT. Protein product: CASSLSARVNSPLHF.